This record concerns one T cell receptor (beta chain) sequence. What it binds is not known. Trimming shortened V by 4 bases and J by 1 base, and 14 bases separated the two germline ends. This CDR3 has 15 residues. Germline-derived CDR1 and CDR2 are SGHRS and YFSETQ. Described time point: pretreatment peripheral blood. Sequencing used immunoSEQ multiplex PCR; TCRdb keeps in-frame clones, though not all of them. The sample includes about 45,000 clones, more than 70% of them seen just once. This sample was included in a study of PD-L1 blockade in urothelial cancer. Study-level information: Analyses used blood from 3 weeks (second dose) and 6 weeks after treatment start. Blood samples had a median of approximately 150,000 T cells. Study findings and constraints: Tumor-associated clones in the blood of durable-benefit patients grew more at 3 weeks.

The origin of this receptor is a donor at least 40 years old with urothelial cancer. This chain uses TRBV5-1 with TRBJ1-1; the D is unclear. Sequencing was performed on PBMCs, taken around atezolizumab (anti-PD-L1) treatment. The CDR3 DNA reads as TGCGCCAGCAGCCCCACCCCAAGCCAGAACACTGAAGCTTTCTTT. It is translated as CASSPTPSQNTEAFF.